These 10 T cell receptor beta chains were sequenced from one sample in a study of blood T cell repertoires in acute mononucleosis. Study results and limitations: GLC-BM selection appeared to involve both TCR alpha and beta chains.

Indicated time point: acute infectious mononucleosis, at clinical presentation within 2 weeks of symptom onset (visit 1). TCRdb's copy holds only in-frame clones and misses some; the assay was immunoSEQ multiplex PCR. The sample records roughly 2,200 clones, 68% being singletons. Sample: EBV GLC epitope tetramer+ CD8+ T cells sorted from PBMCs, taken during acute infectious mononucleosis. Subset given: CD8 T cells binding tetramer with EBV BMLF1 280-288 peptide (GLC-BM). The receptor set was obtained from a young woman with infectious mononucleosis caused by EBV.

V is TRBV11-2 and J is TRBJ2-7, with 10 bases aligning to TRBD2. CDR3 size: 16 residues. CDR1 is SGHAT and CDR2 is FQNNGV in the germline V gene. The CDR3 sequence: CAGSLAWVAGGNEQYF. CDR3 nucleotide sequence: TGTGCTGGTAGCTTAGCTTGGGTAGCGGGGGGAAACGAGCAGTACTTC.

The chain is built from TRBV29-1 and TRBJ1-2, with unresolved D. Deletions cut 7 bases from V and 4 bases from J, with 13 bases between. This CDR3 has 12 amino acids. Germline V gives CDR1 SQVTM, CDR2 ANQGSEA. CDR3 sequence (DNA): TGCAGCGCCTCGAAGGAATTCTATGGCTACACCTTC. Translation: CSASKEFYGYTF.

Turning to this clone: It is likely a read error: a sequence one base away is far more abundant. In the same sample, other DNA sequences code for this CDR3. J is TRBJ2-7 and V is TRBV9, with a tentative D call TRBD1 (6 bases). CDR1 is SGDLS, CDR2 YYNGEE, per germline. The V end lost 0 bases, the J end lost 7 bases, and 11 bases lay between the germline ends. The CDR3 length is 13 residues. CDR3 sequence reads: CASSVAGGDEQYF. In DNA, the CDR3 is TGTGCCAGCAGCGTAGCTGGGGGCGATGAGCAGTACTTC.

As concerns this clone: Because the CDR3's place on the DNA is in doubt, the DNA is left out and the CDR3 is given as listed by TCRdb. This chain links TRBV29-1 with TRBJ1-4; the DNA was not used to check the table's D call, TRBD1. The CDR3 length equals 14 residues, ends included. Germline V lookup: CDR1 SQVTM, CDR2 ANQGSEA. This chain's CDR3 is CSVGTGVLMKNCFF.

Remarks on this clone: This likely reflects a read error, since a far larger clone is one base away. The J gene is TRBJ2-7, the V gene TRBV9, with a tentative D call TRBD2 (6 bases). This CDR3 has 13 residues. Germline-derived CDR1 and CDR2 are SGDLS and YYNGEE. Trimming cost V 1 base and J 7 bases, with 12 bases left between them. The CDR3 here is CASSVTGGDEQYF. The CDR3 DNA reads TGTGCCAGCAGCGTAACCGGAGGGGATGAGCAGTACTTC.

Note on this clone: A read error may account for a junction end that differs from germline. The chain employs TRBV27 and TRBJ1-5; TRBD1 is a possible D gene (5 bases). CDR3 size: 18 residues. The germline CDR1 and CDR2 sequences are MNHEY and SMNVEV (reference sequence). CDR3 in amino acids: CASSPRGRHRGYNEPQHF. The CDR3 DNA follows: TGTGCCAGCAGTCCTCGAGGACGTCATAGGGGATACAATGAGCCGCAGCATTTT.

The J gene is TRBJ1-4, the V gene TRBV29-1, with D unresolved. Trimming left V 4 bases short and J 5 bases short, with 11 bases between. In germline, CDR1 is SQVTM, CDR2 ANQGSEA. This CDR3 contains 13 residues. CDR3 coding DNA: TGCAGCGTTGGATCCGGCGGAAATGAAAAACTGTTTTTT. Translating gives CSVGSGGNEKLFF.

A few counts support this clone. A far larger clone is off by one base, so a read error is likely. The chain is built from TRBV14 and TRBJ2-5; TRBD2 aligns across 7 bases. With V trimmed by 5 bases and J by 8 bases, 8 bases remained unmatched. The CDR3 consists of 13 residues. Germline V gives CDR1 SGHDN, CDR2 FVKESK. The CDR3 DNA reads TGTGCCAGCAGCGAATCGCCGGGGGGTACCCAGTACTTC. This sequence encodes CASSESPGGTQYF.

The V and J genes are TRBV7-3 and TRBJ2-7; the D gene is possibly TRBD2 (6 bases). Per the germline V gene, CDR1 is SGHTA and CDR2 is FQGTGA. There are 15 residues in the CDR3. The germline V and J ends were trimmed by 5 bases and 3 bases, with 17 bases remaining between them. For the CDR3, the DNA is TGTGCCAGCAGCCATATCACCGGGAGCATCTACGAGCAGTACTTC. Translated, it gives CASSHITGSIYEQYF.

By sample share, this clone is medium-sized (0.01 to 0.1%). The CDR3 here is CASSLAGIAGTAYNEQFF. In nucleotides, the CDR3 is TGTGCCAGCAGCTTAGCGGGAATAGCAGGTACGGCCTACAATGAGCAGTTCTTC. The chain has TRBV11-2 and TRBJ2-1; possibly TRBD2 for D (5 bases). This CDR3 has 18 residues. V lost 1 base, J lost 2 bases, and 18 bases lay in between. From germline, CDR1 is SGHAT and CDR2 FQNNGV. The full variable domain, in which reference TRBV11-2 and TRBJ2-1 provide the parts outside the CDR3, is EAGVAQSPRYKIIEKRQSVAFWCNPISGHATLYWYQQILGQGPKLLIQFQNNGVVDDSQLPKDRFSAERLKGVDSTLKIQPAKLEDSAVYLCASSLAGIAGTAYNEQFFGPGTRLTVL.